Listed below are T cell receptor beta chains from one sample, sequenced in a study of blood T cell repertoires in COVID-19. Clones were read by immunoSEQ multiplex PCR, and TCRdb kept only the in-frame ones, dropping some. In the table there are roughly 180,000 clones, approximately 89% of which are singletons. Sequencing input: peripheral blood. All receptors derive from a woman in her sixties or seventies with acute or convalescent COVID-19. Both conserved end residues are trimmed from each CDR3.

V,CDR3
TRBV19,ASSIKGTAEAF
TRBV24-1,ATSDPGINYGYT
TRBV18,ASSPTGDQPQH
TRBV5-1,ASSFMAGRSWSTEAF
TRBV27,ASSLAPHGGYT
TRBV29-1,SVLSETGETQY
TRBV20-1,SVVRGETQY
TRBV6-4,ASSSGYTDTQY
TRBV10-3,AISFPGQTNYGYT
TRBV18,ASSRTGTYEQY
TRBV29-1,SVEGTGATNEKLF
TRBV19,ASSMRYLLAGSYNEQF
TRBV5-8,ASSLGSPGEIEQF
TRBV5-1,ASSFPRGGATTDTQY
TRBV10-1,ASSELAGVSTDTQY
TRBV5-1,ASSPTSGSTNEQF
TRBV9,ASSPRTGANYGYT
TRBV6-5,ASSPTGVSPLH
TRBV12-3/TRBV12-4,ASSLSITTEAF
TRBV27,ATAARGSGLNRLAGELF
TRBV14,ASSQAGTGKAPGYT
TRBV2,ASSPTWNTEAF
TRBV2,ASSVQGANQPQH
TRBV5-4,ASSLYRAGGGYT
TRBV27,ASSFQNQPQH
TRBV6-5,ASQSGQGNTEAF
TRBV7-2,ASSSTTRGGYT
TRBV3-1/TRBV3-2,ASSQVHTGGDGELF
TRBV28,ASSLSGRTDQPQH
TRBV13,ASSTRTGGDSGANVLT
TRBV30,AWSRRSTTGANVLT
TRBV6-5,ASGRTTQETQY
TRBV6-1,ASSEFSGRTDTQY
TRBV29-1,SVVPSQIGSNTEAF
TRBV7-6,ASSLAPSGSGEQF
TRBV28,ASSLSVAGFYHQPQH
TRBV9,ASSFGGTSSYEQY